The text below deals with one TCR beta chain. This receptor's antigen is unknown. It has no much larger one-base neighbor in the sample; base qualities were not kept. Libraries were constructed by the immunoSEQ multiplex PCR assay. Per the authors' processing: A statistical classification framework was built for diagnosing cytomegalovirus status from the catalog of TCR beta chain sequences. TCRdb mirrors the immuneACCESS table, restricted to in-frame sequences. Some clones are absent from its copies; in checked studies, under half trace to an unresolved V gene, and the reason for the others is unknown. Clone size and V and J calls were adopted from that table, with D and trimming inferred from the DNA. The sample includes about 160,000 clones, with 65% to 90% observed a single time. The ten largest account for around 2% of the sample. The donors belonged to the validation cohort of over a hundred subjects, which was separate from the roughly 670-subject first cohort.

According to the germline V gene, CDR1 reads MGHRA and CDR2 reads YSYEKL. Spanning cysteine to phenylalanine, the CDR3 consists of 18 amino acids. The only DNA kept is the CDR3, 54 bases in frame from the first base. V loses 1 base of germline sequence and J loses 0 bases, and the interval between the two ends is 19 bases. The data derive from a study of cytomegalovirus exposure and HLA in healthy donors (dated 2017 in TCRdb). For the study in its entirety: The 500 to 800 repertoires of the first cohort and the 120 or so validation repertoires were produced on the same platform, according to a later analysis. The study was designed to test whether signatures of past pathogen exposure could be identified by cataloging public T cell receptors. A separate validation cohort of about 110 different subjects was used in addition to the approximately 700-subject first cohort. The study combined high-throughput TCR immunosequencing, statistical association of individual TCRs with disease status, and machine learning to predict cytomegalovirus infection status.

Paper-wide results and their limitations: A total of around 150 TCR beta chains were listed by the study as associated with cytomegalovirus. The classifier was reported to diagnose cytomegalovirus status with high specificity and sensitivity in both the original and validation cohorts. According to the authors, the approach could potentially be generalized to other disease states and immunological phenotypes. In vitro tests confirmed that three of the cytomegalovirus-associated TCR beta chains recognize cytomegalovirus antigens. A later analysis lacked HLA typing for the validation cohort, so it scored co-occurrence in that cohort across all 110 or so repertoires. Most TCR sequences were observed very rarely across donors, whereas some public TCRs were present in many individuals. Of the cluster scores, approximately 95% were above 0 in a later analysis, which found that TCRs clustered in the first cohort also tended to co-occur in the 95 to 150 validation repertoires.

The sequence was obtained from a woman in her late teens or twenties in good health and CMV-seronegative. The sequence joins TRBV4-1 to TRBJ2-7; 6 matching bases give a weak D call of TRBD2. Sequencing used PBMCs. The DNA is as follows: TGCGCCAGCAGCCAAGGTCGTGGGCTAGCGCCGAGCTCCTACGAGCAGTACTTC. Protein translation: CASSQGRGLAPSSYEQYF.